Presented here are 14 T cell receptor beta chains from one specimen sequenced in a study of T-cell memory formation after mild COVID-19. TCRdb re-called the 5' RACE reads with MiXCR, one entry per CDR3 protein. The sample shows roughly 150,000 distinct CDR3 sequences, around 15% of them seen only once. The material sequenced was PBMCs or a T cell subset sorted from them (not recorded which). These receptors came from an adult woman who had mild COVID-19 (a few samples of this study predate the infection). Cell type and time point are not known.

This clonotype has only a few counts. The chain is built from TRBV7-3 and TRBJ2-5, with D possibly matching TRBD2 (6 bases). The V end lost 5 bases, the J end lost 1 base, and 14 bases lay between the germline ends. Per germline, CDR1 SGHTA and CDR2 FQGTGA. This CDR3 comprises 15 residues. CDR3 amino acids: CASSKGLGIQETQYF. CDR3 bases: TGTGCCAGCAGCAAGGGACTCGGGATCCAAGAGACCCAGTACTTC.

The chain couples TRBV20-1 to TRBJ2-7; 8 bases are a match to TRBD1. V shed 1 base and J 0 bases; nucleotides not matched to a gene: 5. Germline values: CDR1 DFQATT, CDR2 SNEGSKA (reference sequence). This CDR3 is 15 amino acids long. The CDR3 here is CSARGTGGFSYEQYF. As DNA, the CDR3 is TGCAGTGCTAGAGGCACAGGGGGGTTCTCCTACGAGCAGTACTTC.

The chain employs TRBV9 and TRBJ2-3; 10 bases map to TRBD2. J lost 3 bases, V lost 0 bases, and 10 bases had no gene match. This CDR3 spans 18 amino acids. Germline CDR1 reads SGDLS; CDR2 reads YYNGEE. The CDR3 here is CASSVDLGASGRTDTQYF. Written as DNA, the CDR3 is TGTGCCAGCAGCGTAGACCTAGGCGCTAGCGGGAGAACAGATACGCAGTATTTT.

This clonotype has only a few counts. This rearrangement joins TRBV4-3 to TRBJ2-1, with 13 nucleotides matching TRBD2. The V and J ends lost 2 bases and 7 bases, in that order; junction bases with no gene match: 11. CDR3 length: 18 residues. The germline CDR1 and CDR2 sequences are LGHNA and YSLEER. In DNA form, the CDR3 reads TGCGCCAGCAGCCAACCGAGAGGACTAGCGGGAGCCGTGAATGAGCAGTTCTTC. Amino acids: CASSQPRGLAGAVNEQFF.

The sample holds a few counts of this clonotype. This chain joins TRBV4-3 and TRBJ1-2, with 8 bases aligning to TRBD1. Losses at the gene ends were 1 base for V and 4 bases for J; bases not matched to a gene: 5. CDR3 length: 15 amino acids. The germline V gene encodes CDR1 LGHNA and CDR2 YSLEER. DNA for the CDR3: TGCGCCAGCAGCCAAGCGCCAGGGGGCAGCTATGGCTACACCTTC. This encodes CASSQAPGGSYGYTF.

This clonotype has a single count. The V gene is TRBV7-6, the J gene TRBJ2-2, with D perhaps TRBD1 (5 bases). From germline, CDR1 is SGHVS and CDR2 FNYEAQ. V was cut by 5 bases and J by 8 bases, with 21 bases left in between. This CDR3 spans 16 amino acids. Here the CDR3 reads CASSDPRQGDSGELFF. As DNA, the CDR3 is TGTGCCAGCAGCGACCCTCGGCAGGGCGACTCTGGGGAGCTGTTTTTT.

The chain employs TRBV15 and TRBJ1-1, with D hard to call. This CDR3 is 14 amino acids long. The germline gives CDR1 LNHNV, CDR2 YYDKDF (reference sequence). V gave up 0 bases and J gave up 1 base, with 6 bases separating them. The CDR3 spells CATSRDRANTEAFF. In DNA, the CDR3 is TGTGCCACCAGCAGAGATCGGGCGAACACTGAAGCTTTCTTT. The variable domain in full, completed from reference TRBV15 and TRBJ1-1, reads DAMVIQNPRYQVTQFGKPVTLSCSQTLNHNVMYWYQQKSSQAPKLLFHYYDKDFNNEADTPDNFQSRRPNTSFCFLDIRSPGLGDTAMYLCATSRDRANTEAFFGQGTRLTVV.

CDR3 protein: CASSPLEGQPQHF. The CDR3 nucleotides are TGTGCCAGCAGCCCCTTGGAGGGTCAGCCCCAGCATTTT. The chain links TRBV7-8 to TRBJ1-5, with D uncertain. Germline assignment: CDR1 SGHVS and CDR2 FQNEAQ. V gave up 5 bases and J gave up 6 bases, with 11 bases separating them. CDR3 length equals 13 residues.

The J gene is TRBJ2-5, the V gene TRBV9; no clear D. The CDR3 is 13 residues long. Germline V gene sequence: CDR1 SGDLS, CDR2 YYNGEE. V lost 2 bases to trimming and J lost 2 bases, with 7 bases between them. This chain's CDR3 is CASSVGPQETQYF. The CDR3 DNA sequence: TGTGCCAGCAGCGTTGGGCCTCAAGAGACCCAGTACTTC.

V usage is TRBV24-1 and J usage is TRBJ1-1; tentatively, D is TRBD1 (5 bases). V gave up 7 bases and J gave up 1 base, with 6 bases separating them. Germline CDR1 is KGHDR and CDR2 is SFDVKD. This CDR3 contains 12 residues. DNA for the CDR3: TGTGCCACCAGAACAGGGAACACTGAAGCTTTCTTT. This encodes CATRTGNTEAFF.

CDR3 residues: CASSTRYGNEQFF. The CDR3 DNA sequence: TGTGCCAGCAGCACCCGTTATGGCAATGAGCAGTTCTTC. This rearrangement joins TRBV7-8 to TRBJ2-1; D is ambiguous. Germline V lookup: CDR1 SGHVS, CDR2 FQNEAQ. V was cut by 5 bases and J by 6 bases, with 11 bases left in between. The CDR3 runs 13 residues.

J is TRBJ2-5 and V is TRBV7-9; D is possibly TRBD2 (6 bases). CDR1 SEHNR and CDR2 FQNEAQ come from the germline V gene (reference sequence). The CDR3 consists of 15 residues. With 4 bases removed from V and 2 bases from J, the gap between germline ends came to 14 bases. In DNA form, the CDR3 reads TGTGCCAGCAGCTACCAGAGGGGACTTCAAGAGACCCAGTACTTC. It specifies CASSYQRGLQETQYF.

This clonotype has more than one count but fewer than ten. The chain is built from TRBV30 and TRBJ2-1; no clear D gene. With 3 bases removed from V and 2 bases from J, the gap between germline ends came to 11 bases. Germline V gives CDR1 GTSNPN, CDR2 SVGIG (reference sequence). The CDR3 totals 14 residues. CDR3 nucleotides: TGTGCCTGGAGCCGCTCTATGGCCTACAATGAGCAGTTCTTC. This sequence encodes CAWSRSMAYNEQFF.

The V call is TRBV6-6, the J call TRBJ2-5; D might be TRBD2 (5 bases). This CDR3 has 15 residues. Trimming stripped 2 bases from V and 4 bases from J, with 14 bases between. Germline CDR1 MNHNY, CDR2 SVGAGI (reference sequence). The CDR3 loop is CASSYVLERTETQYF. CDR3 DNA sequence: TGTGCCAGCAGTTACGTACTAGAGAGGACAGAGACCCAGTACTTC.